Below, 7 T cell receptor beta chains from the same sample are listed, as sequenced in a study of T cell responses to AZD1222 COVID-19 vaccine. Only in-frame clones appear in the TCRdb table, and some are missing; sequencing was by immunoSEQ multiplex PCR. The data hold tens of thousands of clones, with 80% to 90% observed a single time. The starting material was peripheral blood, obtained 28 days after the second AZD1222 dose. The receptor set was obtained from an adult who received the AZD1222 COVID-19 vaccine.

V gene TRBV19 combines with J gene TRBJ1-5; D is ambiguous. Germline assignment: CDR1 LNHDA and CDR2 SQIVND (reference sequence). The ends were cut back, 5 bases at V and 5 bases at J, with 13 bases in the middle. The length of the CDR3 is 14 residues. CDR3 sequence: CASSPYRADQPQHF. CDR3 sequence (DNA): TGTGCCAGTAGTCCCTATAGGGCAGATCAGCCCCAGCATTTT.

J is TRBJ1-2 and V is TRBV10-3; D uncertain. Germline V gives CDR1 ENHRY, CDR2 SYGVKD. Trimming took off 3 bases at V and 14 bases at J, with 10 bases between the two ends. The CDR3 loop spans 10 amino acids. For the CDR3, the DNA is TGTGCCATCAGTGACTCGACCACAACCTTC. Protein sequence: CAISDSTTTF.

The chain joins TRBV28 to TRBJ1-4; no clear D gene. V was pared by 4 bases and J by 2 bases, with 11 bases between. Germline lookup yields CDR1 MDHEN and CDR2 SYDVKM. The CDR3 totals 15 residues. The CDR3 bases are TGTGCCAGCAGTTCCGCGGCGGGGACTAATGAAAAACTGTTTTTT. It specifies CASSSAAGTNEKLFF.

This CDR3 is CASSLVRPYPQYF. In DNA form, the CDR3 reads TGTGCCAGCAGTTTAGTTAGACCATACCCGCAGTACTTC. This chain uses TRBV12-3 or TRBV12-4 with TRBJ2-7; D unresolved. The ends were cut back, 1 base at V and 9 bases at J, with 13 bases in the middle. This CDR3 is built from 13 residues.

The chain carries TRBV4-1 and TRBJ2-6; D unclear. CDR1 is MGHRA, CDR2 YSYEKL, per germline. The V end was cut by 1 base, the J end by 0 bases, with 10 bases between. The CDR3 length is 17 residues. In nucleotides, the CDR3 is TGCGCCAGCAGCCAAGGGGTCATATACTCTGGGGCCAACGTCCTGACTTTC. This gives the protein CASSQGVIYSGANVLTF.

In its sample, this clone was seen once. The chain is built from TRBV28 and TRBJ2-2; TRBD2 aligns across 10 bases. CDR3 length: 17 amino acids. The V segment lost 1 base and the J segment 6 bases; nucleotides outside the gene matches: 8. Germline V CDR1 and CDR2: MDHEN, SYDVKM. The CDR3 region is CASSLFRLAGTSGELFF. DNA of the CDR3: TGTGCCAGCAGTTTATTCCGACTAGCGGGCACCTCCGGGGAGCTGTTTTTT.

The V call is TRBV18, the J call TRBJ1-3; 7 positions agree with TRBD1. In germline, CDR1 is KGHSH, CDR2 LQKENI. J was trimmed by 0 bases and V by 3 bases; bases with no gene match: 5. CDR3 length: 16 residues. CDR3: CASSPGQPSSGNTIYF. Here the CDR3 DNA reads TGTGCCAGCTCACCGGGACAGCCTTCCTCTGGAAACACCATATATTTT. Supplemented by reference TRBV18 and TRBJ1-3, the full variable domain reads NAGVMQNPRHLVRRRGQEARLRCSPMKGHSHVYWYRQLPEEGLKFMVYLQKENIIDESGMPKERFSAEFPKEGPSILRIQQVVRGDSAAYFCASSPGQPSSGNTIYFGEGSWLTVV.